The 5 T cell receptor beta chains given below trace back to one sample, sequenced in a study of cytomegalovirus exposure and HLA in healthy donors. Use of 60 Vbeta and 13 Jbeta primers characterized the PCR. This table comes from immunoSEQ multiplex PCR, and its TCRdb copy is limited to in-frame clones, with some not included. This sample has approximately 100,000 clones, with roughly 72% found just once. The source material was PBMCs. The receptor set was obtained from a woman aged 18-29 years in good health and CMV-seropositive.

The chain employs TRBV5-4 and TRBJ2-6; D is possibly TRBD1 (6 bases). Trimming removed 3 bases from V and 2 bases from J, with 12 bases in between. Germline V lookup: CDR1 SGHNT, CDR2 YYREEE (reference sequence). CDR3 size: 16 residues. The CDR3 coding sequence is TGTGCCAGCAGCTGGGTGCAGGGGACTGGGGCCAACGTCCTGACTTTC. Amino acids: CASSWVQGTGANVLTF.

Of note for this clone: An end of the junction differs from the germline gene, which may be a read error. The chain is built from TRBV7-7 and TRBJ2-5; 10 positions agree with TRBD2. The CDR3 is made up of 15 amino acids. Germline loops: CDR1 SSHAT, CDR2 FNYEAQ (reference sequence). CDR3 sequence (DNA): TGTGCTAGCAGCTTAACAGCGGGAGGGCAAGAGACCCAGTACTTC. Protein sequence: CASSLTAGGQETQYF.

The chain recombines TRBV5-6 with TRBJ1-5, with 7 bases identical to TRBD1. V trimming: 4 bases; J trimming: 6 bases; junction bases outside the gene matches: 13. The CDR3 is made up of 16 amino acids. Germline V gene data show CDR1 as SGHDT and CDR2 as YYEEEE. Written as DNA, the CDR3 is TGTGCCAGCAGCACCGGAGGCGGGACAGCCAGTCAGCCCCAGCATTTT. Its translation: CASSTGGGTASQPQHF. Full variable domain (rest looked up from reference TRBV5-6 and TRBJ1-5): DAGVTQSPTHLIKTRGQQVTLRCSPKSGHDTVSWYQQALGQGPQFIFQYYEEEERQRGNFPDRFSGHQFPNYSSELNVNALLLGDSALYLCASSTGGGTASQPQHFGDGTRLSIL.

The V gene is TRBV28, the J gene TRBJ1-5; D gene unclear. Between the trimmed V and J ends, which lost 3 bases and 3 bases, there was a span of 9 bases. Germline V gene data show CDR1 as MDHEN and CDR2 as SYDVKM. This CDR3 comprises 14 residues. The CDR3 DNA follows: TGTGCCAGCAGTTTGGCAGGCTTCAATCAGCCCCAGCATTTT. The encoded protein is CASSLAGFNQPQHF.

The chain employs TRBV5-1 and TRBJ1-1; possibly TRBD1 for D (6 bases). This CDR3 comprises 13 residues. V shed 5 bases and J shed 1 base, with 9 bases lying between them. In germline, CDR1 is SGHRS, CDR2 YFSETQ. CDR3 DNA sequence: TGCGCCAGCAGGACGGACAGGAACACTGAAGCTTTCTTT. Its translation is CASRTDRNTEAFF.